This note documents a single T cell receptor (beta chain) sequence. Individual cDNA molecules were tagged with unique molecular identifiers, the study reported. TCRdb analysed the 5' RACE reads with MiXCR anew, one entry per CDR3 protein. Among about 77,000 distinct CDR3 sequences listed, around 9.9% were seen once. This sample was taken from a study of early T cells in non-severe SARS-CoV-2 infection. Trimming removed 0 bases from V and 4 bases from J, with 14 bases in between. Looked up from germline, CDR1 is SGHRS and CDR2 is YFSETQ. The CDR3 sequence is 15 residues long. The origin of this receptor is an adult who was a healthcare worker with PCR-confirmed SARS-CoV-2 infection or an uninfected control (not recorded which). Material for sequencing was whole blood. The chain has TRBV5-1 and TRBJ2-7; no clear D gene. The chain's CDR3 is CASSLGYSRGYEQYF. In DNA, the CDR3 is TGCGCCAGCAGCTTGGGATATAGCAGAGGTTACGAGCAGTACTTC.